The T cell receptor (beta chain) described here comes from a study of T cell clones after liver transplantation. About the study: Pre-transplant mixed lymphocyte reactions yielded third-party-reactive TCRbeta sequences as comparators for graft-donor-reactive sequences. Study-wide results and limits: Graft donor-reactive T cells may have migrated into the graft rather than being deleted.

With 3 bases removed from V and 6 bases from J, the gap between germline ends came to 12 bases. CDR1 is MDHEN and CDR2 is SYDVKM in the germline V gene. The CDR3 has 14 residues. Note on this clone: Its specificity is not known.

Using immunoSEQ multiplex PCR, the repertoire was profiled, and TCRdb retains in-frame clones only, with some absent. Among 68,000 or so clones listed, nearly 95% were seen once. This clonotype was obtained from a human patient who received a liver transplant. A subset of T cells may come from the graft donor. V usage is TRBV28 and J usage is TRBJ1-5; D is ambiguous. The material sequenced was CD4+ T cells from blood, taken approximately 26 months after liver transplant. The DNA of the CDR3 is TGTGCCAGCAGTTTGGTCGACCGGTTTCAGCCCCAGCATTTT. Protein product: CASSLVDRFQPQHF.